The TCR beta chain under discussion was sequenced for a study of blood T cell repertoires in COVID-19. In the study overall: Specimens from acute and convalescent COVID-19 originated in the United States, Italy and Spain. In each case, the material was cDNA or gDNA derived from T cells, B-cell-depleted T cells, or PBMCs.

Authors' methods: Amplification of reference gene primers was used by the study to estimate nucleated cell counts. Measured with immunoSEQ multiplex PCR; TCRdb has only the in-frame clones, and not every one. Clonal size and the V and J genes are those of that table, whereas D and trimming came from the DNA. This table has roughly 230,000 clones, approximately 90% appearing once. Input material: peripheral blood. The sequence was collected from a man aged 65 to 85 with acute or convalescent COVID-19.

CDR3 residues: CAWSDGTGAYEQYF. Written as DNA, the CDR3 is TGTGCCTGGAGCGATGGGACAGGGGCGTACGAGCAGTACTTC. The chain uses TRBV30 and TRBJ2-7, with 10 bases identical to TRBD1. Germline CDR1 is GTSNPN and CDR2 is SVGIG (reference sequence). J was trimmed by 4 bases and V by 3 bases; bases with no gene match: 6. CDR3 length: 14 amino acids.